One sample yielded the 21 T cell receptor beta chains listed below, sequenced in a study of beta chain features in type 1 diabetes (dated by TCRdb to the late 2010s). Their antigens remain unidentified. The receptor library was made with the immunoSEQ multiplex PCR assay. The entire isolated RNA was reverse transcribed using the High Capacity cDNA Reverse Transcription Kit, and thus expressed TCRB transcripts were sequenced. Entries here come from immuneACCESS through TCRdb and include only in-frame sequences with V and J called. Some clones fail to appear in such tables; in the studies checked, an unresolved V gene covers under half of the shortfall, and the cause of the remainder is unknown. The sample profile shows 600,000 to 700,000 clones; around an eighth of them were found once. More than 0.095% of the sample is in the top ten clones. Paper-wide results and their limitations: In all four CD4+ subsets, TCRB CDR3 length was moderately but significantly shorter in type 1 diabetes patients.

Sequencing was carried out using naive CD4+ T cells from blood. Reading the label with the study, this specimen's cell subset or site is: true naive CD4+ T cells. The source of these receptors is a young man with type 1 diabetes.

This clone was detected only a few times. The CDR3 is CASSPWLDTQYF. The CDR3 bases are TGTGCCAGCAGCCCCTGGCTAGATACGCAGTATTTT. The chain combines TRBV7-2 with TRBJ2-3; the D is unclear. The CDR3 spans 12 residues. V was clipped by 5 bases and J by 5 bases, with 8 bases between them. The V gene's germline CDR1 is SGHTA and CDR2 FQGNSA.

This clone was counted a few times. This rearrangement joins TRBV2 to TRBJ1-5; D is unresolved. Germline CDR1 reads SNHLY; CDR2 reads FYNNEI. The V and J ends lost 2 bases and 9 bases respectively, with 17 bases between them. The CDR3 length is 15 residues. The CDR3 sequence: CASSEFVALTRPQHF. CDR3 coding DNA: TGTGCCAGCAGTGAATTCGTCGCTTTGACGCGGCCCCAGCATTTT.

V is TRBV4-1 and J is TRBJ2-2, with 7 bases that match TRBD1. The CDR3 runs to 16 residues. J was trimmed by 2 bases and V by 6 bases; bases with no gene match: 9. From germline, CDR1 is MGHRA and CDR2 YSYEKL. CDR3 residues: CASSRIYRGNTGELFF. The CDR3 region has the DNA TGCGCCAGCAGTCGAATTTACAGGGGTAACACCGGGGAGCTGTTTTTT.

This clone has more than one count but fewer than ten. The chain links TRBV27 to TRBJ1-1; maybe TRBD1 (6 bases). Germline CDR1 reads MNHEY; CDR2 reads SMNVEV (reference sequence). This CDR3 is built from 14 residues. V was pared by 6 bases and J by 10 bases, with 21 bases between. The CDR3 DNA reads TGTGCCAGCAGGCTCGCGGACAGTGCGGCCGTAGCTTTCTTT. Translation gives CASRLADSAAVAFF.

This clone was picked up a small number of times. The chain links TRBV30 to TRBJ2-1, with 9 bases aligning to TRBD1. This CDR3 has 15 amino acids. Germline-derived CDR1 and CDR2 are GTSNPN and SVGIG (reference sequence). The V segment lost 3 bases and the J segment 12 bases; nucleotides outside the gene matches: 15. The CDR3 DNA reads as TGTGCCTGGAGGGAAATGGGACAGGGAAAGGCTTGGCAGTTCTTC. Translation: CAWREMGQGKAWQFF.

This rearrangement joins TRBV5-4 to TRBJ1-2; maybe TRBD1 (5 bases). Germline values: CDR1 SGHNT, CDR2 YYREEE (reference sequence). The CDR3 is 15 residues long. Deletions cut 6 bases from V and 8 bases from J, with 23 bases between. The CDR3 region is CASTPPEGRNGGYTF. CDR3 sequence (DNA): TGTGCCAGCACCCCGCCGGAGGGGAGAAATGGAGGCTACACCTTC.

The rearrangement joins TRBV7-9 to TRBJ1-2; the D gene is possibly TRBD1 (5 bases). Trimming removed 4 bases from V and 1 base from J, with 7 bases in between. Germline assignment: CDR1 SEHNR and CDR2 FQNEAQ (reference sequence). This CDR3 region has 13 residues. CDR3 in DNA: TGTGCCAGCAGCTCAGGGTTTAACTATGGCTACACCTTC. This sequence encodes CASSSGFNYGYTF. Full variable domain (remainder filled in from reference TRBV7-9 and TRBJ1-2): DTGVSQNPRHKITKRGQNVTFRCDPISEHNRLYWYRQTLGQGPEFLTYFQNEAQLEKSRLLSDRFSAERPKGSFSTLEIQRTEQGDSAMYLCASSSGFNYGYTFGSGTRLTVV.

The rearrangement joins TRBV30 to TRBJ1-4, with D tentatively TRBD1 (5 bases). Deletions cut 2 bases from V and 5 bases from J, with 12 bases between. CDR3 length: 14 residues. CDR1 and CDR2 from the germline V gene are GTSNPN and SVGIG (reference sequence). CDR3 bases: TGTGCCTGGAGTCAGGCGGGGGTGAATGAAAAACTGTTTTTT. Encoded protein: CAWSQAGVNEKLFF.

This clone was detected a few times. The chain combines TRBV7-8 with TRBJ2-1; D uncertain. Per germline, CDR1 SGHVS and CDR2 FQNEAQ. This CDR3 region has 11 residues. With 2 bases removed from V and 5 bases from J, the gap between germline ends came to 1 base. The CDR3, as DNA: TGTGCCAGCAGCTTAAACAATGAGCAGTTCTTC. It translates to CASSLNNEQFF. Looking up the rest from reference TRBV7-8 and TRBJ2-1 gives the full variable domain: GAGVSQSPRYKVAKRGQDVALRCDPISGHVSLFWYQQALGQGPEFLTYFQNEAQLDKSGLPSDRFFAERPEGSVSTLKIQRTQQEDSAVYLCASSLNNEQFFGPGTRLTVL.

This chain joins TRBV5-6 and TRBJ2-5, with 7 bases that match TRBD1. With 3 bases clipped from V and 2 bases from J, the junction kept 13 bases outside the gene matches. Germline assignment: CDR1 SGHDT and CDR2 YYEEEE. The length of the CDR3 is 17 residues. The CDR3 nucleotides are TGTGCCAGCAGCTCCCCTCTCGCGACAGGGCGGCAAGAGACCCAGTACTTC. Its protein is CASSSPLATGRQETQYF.

The table lists this clone with a few counts. The chain combines TRBV2 with TRBJ1-1; tentatively, D is TRBD1 (6 bases). The germline V gene has CDR1 SNHLY and CDR2 FYNNEI. Trimming stripped 8 bases from V and 2 bases from J, with 12 bases between. The CDR3 consists of 13 residues. As DNA, the CDR3 is TGTGCCAGCCGAGGACAGTACAACACTGAAGCTTTCTTT. Amino acids: CASRGQYNTEAFF.

This clone has more than one count but fewer than ten. The CDR3 region is CASSFGTGNQPQHF. Written as DNA, the CDR3 is TGTGCCAGCAGCTTTGGGACGGGCAATCAGCCCCAGCATTTT. The chain uses TRBV7-9 and TRBJ1-5; maybe TRBD1 (5 bases). The ends were cut back, 3 bases at V and 2 bases at J, with 8 bases in the middle. The CDR3 sequence is 14 residues long. Per the germline V gene, CDR1 is SEHNR and CDR2 is FQNEAQ (reference sequence).

This chain joins TRBV19 and TRBJ1-2; D is possibly TRBD1 (5 bases). The V gene lost 2 bases and the J gene lost 8 bases, with 12 bases spanning the gap. This CDR3 region has 13 residues. Germline V gene lookup returns CDR1 LNHDA and CDR2 SQIVND (reference sequence). For the CDR3, the DNA is TGTGCCAGTAGTATAACAGGTCCCGGCGGCTACACCTTC. Translated: CASSITGPGGYTF.

V usage is TRBV7-2 and J usage is TRBJ1-2; possible D gene TRBD1, 5 bases. Germline V lookup: CDR1 SGHTA, CDR2 FQGNSA. V lost 4 bases to trimming and J lost 6 bases, with 15 bases between them. This CDR3 is built from 14 residues. The CDR3 DNA is TGTGCCAGCAGCTCACTGCAGGGTTATAATGGCTACACCTTC. Translated, it gives CASSSLQGYNGYTF.

This clone turned up a few times. The chain carries TRBV28 and TRBJ2-7, with 7 positions matching TRBD1. The V segment lost 4 bases and the J segment 0 bases; nucleotides outside the gene matches: 9. Germline V gene data show CDR1 as MDHEN and CDR2 as SYDVKM. CDR3 length: 16 residues. This CDR3 reads CASSSTDREPSYEQYF. The CDR3 DNA sequence: TGTGCCAGCAGTTCCACCGACAGGGAACCCTCCTACGAGCAGTACTTC.

The chain couples TRBV28 to TRBJ2-5; D may be TRBD1 or TRBD2 (5 bases each). V was shortened by 3 bases and J by 7 bases, with 15 bases between the two germline ends. Germline loops: CDR1 MDHEN, CDR2 SYDVKM. The CDR3 is 14 residues long. Here the CDR3 reads CASSFLFGAPTQYF. As DNA, the CDR3 is TGTGCCAGCAGTTTTCTCTTCGGGGCGCCGACCCAGTACTTC.

This clone occurred a few times. The V call is TRBV9, the J call TRBJ1-1; D is unresolved. CDR1 is SGDLS and CDR2 is YYNGEE in the germline V gene. CDR3 length equals 15 residues. V lost 0 bases to trimming and J lost 4 bases, with 13 bases between them. Here the CDR3 reads CASSVGEFGITEAFF. Written as DNA, the CDR3 is TGTGCCAGCAGCGTAGGCGAGTTTGGGATCACTGAAGCTTTCTTT. The full variable domain, in which reference TRBV9 and TRBJ1-1 provide the parts outside the CDR3, is DSGVTQTPKHLITATGQRVTLRCSPRSGDLSVYWYQQSLDQGLQFLIQYYNGEERAKGNILERFSAQQFPDLHSELNLSSLELGDSALYFCASSVGEFGITEAFFGQGTRLTVV.

This clone was counted only a few times. The rearrangement links TRBV6-5 to TRBJ1-6, with 8 bases identical to TRBD1. The CDR3 covers 14 residues. V lost 6 bases to trimming and J lost 10 bases; unmatched junction nucleotides: 8. Germline CDR1 is MNHEY and CDR2 is SVGAGI. The CDR3 bases are TGTGCCAGCAGGCCGGGACAGGTCGACTCACCCCTCCACTTT. Protein: CASRPGQVDSPLHF.

The V and J genes are TRBV29-1 and TRBJ2-5; no reliable D call. The CDR3 has 12 residues. V lost 3 bases, J lost 1 base, and 6 bases lay in between. CDR1 and CDR2 (germline): SQVTM, ANQGSEA. This CDR3 reads CSVDSSQETQYF. The CDR3 nucleotides are TGCAGCGTTGACAGCTCCCAAGAGACCCAGTACTTC.

This clone was picked up a small number of times. CDR3 region: CATSRDGPRVRTNTGELFF. The CDR3 DNA reads as TGTGCCACCAGCAGAGATGGTCCCCGGGTCAGGACGAACACCGGGGAGCTGTTTTTT. The V gene is TRBV15, the J gene TRBJ2-2; D is unresolved. Germline lookup yields CDR1 LNHNV and CDR2 YYDKDF (reference sequence). V was trimmed by 0 bases and J by 0 bases, leaving 17 bases between them. This CDR3 has 19 amino acids.

A note on this clone: This sample includes further DNA sequences coding for the same CDR3. The V call is TRBV18, the J call TRBJ1-5; D call uncertain. CDR1 and CDR2 (germline): KGHSH, LQKENI. This CDR3 has 13 amino acids. V lost 2 bases and J 7 bases, leaving 9 bases between the germline ends. The CDR3 nucleotides are TGTGCCAGCTCACCAGGGCGGGGACAGCCCCAGCATTTT. Protein: CASSPGRGQPQHF.